One sample yielded the 24 T cell receptor beta chains listed below, sequenced in a study of blood T cells in healthy people across ages. PCR was performed a second time for roughly 6 to 12 cycles using a sample-barcoded 5' primer and a J-beta primer mix. TCRdb recomputed calls from the 5' RACE reads with MiXCR, one row per CDR3 protein. Here the sample spans roughly 800,000 distinct CDR3 sequences, about 48% being singletons. The sample taken for sequencing was blood. These receptors came from a man older than 75 in good health.

The chain is built from TRBV10-3 and TRBJ2-1; a weak D match, TRBD2 (5 bases). Trimming took off 5 bases at V and 9 bases at J, with 14 bases between the two ends. The germline gives CDR1 ENHRY, CDR2 SYGVKD. There are 13 residues in the CDR3. CDR3 sequence: CAISPQSEGEQFF. DNA for the CDR3: TGTGCCATCAGTCCCCAATCTGAGGGTGAGCAGTTCTTC.

The chain couples TRBV5-1 to TRBJ2-5, with 7 bases fitting TRBD2. Gene TRBJ2-7 matches the end of the DNA better, so the J call may be wrong. CDR3 length: 14 residues. Germline V gene data show CDR1 as SGHRS and CDR2 as YFSETQ. The DNA for the CDR3 is TGCGCCAGCAGAGAGGGAGGGAATGCGGGCGAGCAGTACTTC. As protein: CASREGGNAGEQYF.

This clonotype was recorded a few times. CDR3 nucleotides: TGTGCCATCAGTGACCAGGGGACGGGATCGGTCTACGAGCAGTACTTC. It yields the protein CAISDQGTGSVYEQYF. V gene TRBV10-3 combines with J gene TRBJ2-7, with D maybe TRBD1 (6 bases). The CDR3 sequence is 16 residues long. Trimming took off 3 bases at V and 3 bases at J, with 18 bases between the two ends. Germline CDR1 ENHRY, CDR2 SYGVKD.

This sequence joins TRBV5-1 and TRBJ1-2; TRBD1 might be the D (5 bases). This CDR3 spans 13 amino acids. V lost 4 bases and J lost 10, with 17 bases in between. The germline CDR1 and CDR2 sequences are SGHRS and YFSETQ. CDR3 residues: CASSPRGTSDYTF. CDR3 in DNA: TGCGCCAGCAGCCCGCGAGGGACGTCCGACTACACCTTC.

The DNA of the CDR3 is TGTGCCAGCAGTTTGGGAGCGTATGGCTACACCTTC. Translation gives CASSLGAYGYTF. The V gene is TRBV12-3 or TRBV12-4, the J gene TRBJ1-2; D remains ambiguous. The CDR3 contains 12 residues. V was pared by 3 bases and J by 5 bases, with 7 bases between.

This chain uses TRBV3-1 with TRBJ2-7; a weak D match, TRBD1 (6 bases). V gave up 4 bases and J gave up 7 bases, with 11 bases separating them. This CDR3 has 12 residues. Germline loops: CDR1 LGHDT, CDR2 YNNKEL (reference sequence). In DNA form, the CDR3 reads TGTGCCAGCAGCCCAGGGGTCTGGGAGCAGTACTTC. Its translation is CASSPGVWEQYF.

The chain carries TRBV24-1 and TRBJ2-1; 8 nucleotides align to TRBD2. The germline gives CDR1 KGHDR, CDR2 SFDVKD. V lost 5 bases and J lost 5; bases outside the gene matches: 13. The CDR3 runs 17 residues. The CDR3 loop is CATSVTPGLGPHNEQFF. In nucleotides, the CDR3 is TGTGCCACCAGTGTCACGCCGGGACTAGGTCCCCACAATGAGCAGTTCTTC.

This clonotype was picked up a small number of times. Sequence at one end of the junction differs from germline and may be a read error. The chain carries TRBV5-1 and TRBJ2-7, with TRBD2 matching over 10 bases. The germline V gene encodes CDR1 SGHRS and CDR2 YFSETQ. This CDR3 is 16 amino acids long. The CDR3: CGSSLQSGRASYEQYF. CDR3 coding DNA: TGCGGCAGCAGCTTGCAGAGCGGGAGGGCCTCCTACGAGCAGTACTTC.

The V and J genes are TRBV30 and TRBJ2-7; 9 bases align to TRBD2. The germline CDR1 and CDR2 sequences are GTSNPN and SVGIG (reference sequence). The V and J ends lost 5 bases and 2 bases, in that order; junction bases with no gene match: 7. This CDR3 spans 14 amino acids. The CDR3 DNA reads TGTGCCTGGGGACTAGCGAACACCCCCTACGAGCAGTACTTC. The encoded protein is CAWGLANTPYEQYF.

With regard to this clonotype: The limits of the CDR3 on the DNA are not certain, so only TCRdb's listed CDR3 is given. The rearrangement joins TRBV28 to TRBJ1-2; the D call of TRBD1 is as the table states it, not checked on the DNA. The CDR3 has 11 residues if both end residues are counted. Germline assignment: CDR1 MDHEN and CDR2 SYDVKM. The chain's CDR3 is CATQGQYGCTF.

This clonotype was counted a few times. In nucleotides, the CDR3 is TGTGCCAGCAGCTTAGCCAAACATACTTCGAACACTGAAGCTTTCTTT. Translation: CASSLAKHTSNTEAFF. The rearrangement joins TRBV7-6 to TRBJ1-1, with unresolved D. This CDR3 has 16 amino acids. In germline, CDR1 is SGHVS, CDR2 FNYEAQ. With 0 bases removed from V and 1 base from J, the gap between germline ends came to 12 bases.

This chain joins TRBV12-3 or TRBV12-4 and TRBJ2-5; D may be TRBD1 (6 bases). Trimming removed 6 bases at V and 4 bases at J, with 18 bases between. The CDR3 sequence is 15 residues long. The DNA for the CDR3 is TGTGCCAGCAGCCCGGGACACAGAGTCCCAGAGACCCAGTACTTC. This translates into CASSPGHRVPETQYF.

The chain uses TRBV20-1 and TRBJ1-2; 10 bases align to TRBD1. CDR3 length: 13 residues. V lost 7 bases, J lost 8 bases, and 10 bases stayed unmatched. CDR1 is DFQATT and CDR2 is SNEGSKA in the germline V gene (reference sequence). CDR3 in amino acids: CSVPGQGWRGYTF. CDR3 nucleotide sequence: TGCAGTGTCCCGGGACAGGGGTGGAGGGGCTACACCTTC.

V gene TRBV7-2 combines with J gene TRBJ2-6, with D hard to call. Germline CDR1 SGHTA, CDR2 FQGNSA. This CDR3 has 14 amino acids. V shed 4 bases and J shed 7 bases, with 11 bases lying between them. The CDR3 loop reads CASSSPLKANVLTF. As DNA, the CDR3 is TGTGCCAGCAGCTCCCCGCTGAAAGCCAACGTCCTGACTTTC.

In its sample, this clonotype was seen a few times. The V call is TRBV20-1, the J call TRBJ1-2; D is undetermined. The germline CDR1 and CDR2 sequences are DFQATT and SNEGSKA (reference sequence). The CDR3 spans 13 residues. V shed 1 base and J shed 7 bases, with 13 bases lying between them. CDR3 nucleotide sequence: TGCAGTGCTAGAGTATCGGGCGTCGCTGGCTACACCTTC. It codes for CSARVSGVAGYTF.

V and J are TRBV7-8 and TRBJ1-2; D not certain. The CDR3 extends over 12 amino acids. V was clipped by 6 bases and J by 4 bases, with 9 bases between them. Per the germline V gene, CDR1 is SGHVS and CDR2 is FQNEAQ. CDR3 protein: CASSEGSYGYTF. CDR3 in DNA: TGTGCCAGCAGTGAAGGGAGCTATGGCTACACCTTC.

The V gene is TRBV12-5, the J gene TRBJ2-7, with a possible D match to TRBD2 (5 bases). Germline values: CDR1 LGHNT, CDR2 FRNRAP. The V end lost 1 base, the J end lost 1 base, and 11 bases lay between the germline ends. The CDR3 loop spans 15 amino acids. The CDR3: CASGLALATSYEQYF. The CDR3 nucleotides are TGTGCTAGTGGTTTGGCGTTAGCGACATCCTACGAGCAGTACTTC. The complete variable domain, with remaining parts taken from reference TRBV12-5 and TRBJ2-7, reads DARVTQTPRHKVTEMGQEVTMRCQPILGHNTVFWYRQTMMQGLELLAYFRNRAPLDDSGMPKDRFSAEMPDATLATLKIQPSEPRDSAVYFCASGLALATSYEQYFGPGTRLTVT.

The chain has TRBV12-5 and TRBJ2-5; no firm D call. V lost 3 bases, J lost 5 bases, and 16 bases lay in between. Germline V gives CDR1 LGHNT, CDR2 FRNRAP. This CDR3 spans 15 amino acids. Here the CDR3 DNA reads TGTGCTAGTGGTTTACCGACTCCTTCGGCGGAGACCCAGTACTTC. Its protein product is CASGLPTPSAETQYF.

The chain carries TRBV20-1 and TRBJ1-5; unclear D gene. CDR1 is DFQATT, CDR2 SNEGSKA, per germline (reference sequence). The V end was cut by 3 bases, the J end by 2 bases, with 8 bases between. This CDR3 contains 13 residues. The CDR3 DNA follows: TGCAGTGCTAGGGAGGACGGCAATCAGCCCCAGCATTTT. Translating gives CSAREDGNQPQHF.

This chain uses TRBV11-2 with TRBJ1-2, with D possibly TRBD1 on 5 matching bases. The CDR3 consists of 16 residues. Looked up from germline, CDR1 is SGHAT and CDR2 is FQNNGV. Deletions cut 5 bases from V and 4 bases from J, with 20 bases between. The CDR3 loop reads CASSTTGGMRVYGYTF. The CDR3 DNA sequence: TGTGCCAGCAGCACGACCGGGGGGATGCGGGTCTATGGCTACACCTTC.

The rearrangement joins TRBV10-3 to TRBJ2-7, with D maybe TRBD2 (5 bases). Germline CDR1 reads ENHRY; CDR2 reads SYGVKD. Trimming took off 4 bases at V and 4 bases at J, with 14 bases between the two ends. The CDR3 is 14 amino acids. The CDR3 region is CAISVRTDGYEQYF. CDR3 nucleotide sequence: TGTGCCATCAGTGTTAGGACTGATGGTTACGAGCAGTACTTC.

This clonotype occurred a few times. This may stem from a read error, because a much larger clone lies one nucleotide away. The chain joins TRBV29-1 to TRBJ2-1; D could derive from TRBD1 or TRBD2 (6 bases each). The DNA end is a closer match to TRBJ2-7, so the J assignment may be wrong. The CDR3 is 16 residues long. In germline, CDR1 is SQVTM, CDR2 ANQGSEA. This CDR3 is CSVEDIGGPSYNEQYF. CDR3 DNA sequence: TGCAGCGTTGAAGACATCGGGGGCCCCTCCTACAATGAGCAGTACTTC.

For the CDR3, the DNA is TGCGCCAGCAGCTTGGGCGCCGGGTACAATGAGCAGTTCTTC. It specifies CASSLGAGYNEQFF. The chain carries TRBV5-1 and TRBJ2-1, with D unclear. CDR1 is SGHRS and CDR2 is YFSETQ in the germline V gene. CDR3 length: 14 residues. Trimming took 0 bases from V and 4 from J, leaving 8 bases between them.

This clonotype appeared many times. The genes are TRBV29-1 and TRBJ2-7; D is possibly TRBD1 or TRBD2 (5 bases each). This CDR3 has 13 residues. Germline V lookup: CDR1 SQVTM, CDR2 ANQGSEA. Trimming removed 6 bases from V and 2 bases from J, with 14 bases in between. The CDR3: CSVRRGPAYEQYF. The CDR3 DNA is TGCAGCGTCCGCCGGGGACCTGCCTACGAGCAGTACTTC.